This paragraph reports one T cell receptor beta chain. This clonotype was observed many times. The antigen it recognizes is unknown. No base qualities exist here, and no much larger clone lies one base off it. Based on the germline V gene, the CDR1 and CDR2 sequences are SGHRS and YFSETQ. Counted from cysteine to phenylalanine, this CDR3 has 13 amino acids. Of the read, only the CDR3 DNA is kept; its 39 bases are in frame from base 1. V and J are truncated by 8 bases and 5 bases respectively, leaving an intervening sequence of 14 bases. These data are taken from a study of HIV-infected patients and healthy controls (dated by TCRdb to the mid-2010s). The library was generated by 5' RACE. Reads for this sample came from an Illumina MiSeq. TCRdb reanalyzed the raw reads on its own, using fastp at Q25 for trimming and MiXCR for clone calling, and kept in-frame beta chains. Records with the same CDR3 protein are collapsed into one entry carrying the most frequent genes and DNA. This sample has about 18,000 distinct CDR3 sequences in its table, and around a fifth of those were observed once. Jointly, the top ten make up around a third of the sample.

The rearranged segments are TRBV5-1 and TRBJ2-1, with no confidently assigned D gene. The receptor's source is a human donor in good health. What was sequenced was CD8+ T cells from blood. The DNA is TGCGCCAGTTCGACCGGGTTGAACAATGAGCAGTTCTTC. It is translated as CASSTGLNNEQFF.